This TCR beta chain was observed in a study of cytomegalovirus exposure and HLA in healthy donors. On the study more broadly: Earlier results showed approximately 110 million unique TCR beta sequences derived from roughly 180 million T cells. The study, taken as a whole, reports: The study had only CMV serostatus as immune exposure information. There were 150 to 200 TCR beta chains listed as cytomegalovirus-associated. In most subjects, TCR beta sequences reportedly gave accurate predictions of HLA-A and HLA-B alleles.

V lost 3 bases and J 9 bases, leaving 15 bases between the germline ends. Germline loops: CDR1 LNHDA, CDR2 SQIVND (reference sequence). The CDR3 consists of 14 residues. PCR primers comprised 60 Vbeta and 13 Jbeta primers. Here immunoSEQ multiplex PCR was the method, and the copy in TCRdb shows in-frame clones only, minus some. The profile shows about 190,000 clones, 70% to 90% of them singletons. This clone was observed a single time. Its antigen is not known. Sequencing used PBMCs. The chain employs TRBV19 and TRBJ2-1; TRBD2 is a possible D gene (6 bases). This receptor was taken from a woman in her thirties in good health and CMV-seronegative. In DNA form, the CDR3 reads TGTGCCAGTAGTATTGGATCGGGAGCCCTTGAGCAGTTCTTC. This encodes CASSIGSGALEQFF.